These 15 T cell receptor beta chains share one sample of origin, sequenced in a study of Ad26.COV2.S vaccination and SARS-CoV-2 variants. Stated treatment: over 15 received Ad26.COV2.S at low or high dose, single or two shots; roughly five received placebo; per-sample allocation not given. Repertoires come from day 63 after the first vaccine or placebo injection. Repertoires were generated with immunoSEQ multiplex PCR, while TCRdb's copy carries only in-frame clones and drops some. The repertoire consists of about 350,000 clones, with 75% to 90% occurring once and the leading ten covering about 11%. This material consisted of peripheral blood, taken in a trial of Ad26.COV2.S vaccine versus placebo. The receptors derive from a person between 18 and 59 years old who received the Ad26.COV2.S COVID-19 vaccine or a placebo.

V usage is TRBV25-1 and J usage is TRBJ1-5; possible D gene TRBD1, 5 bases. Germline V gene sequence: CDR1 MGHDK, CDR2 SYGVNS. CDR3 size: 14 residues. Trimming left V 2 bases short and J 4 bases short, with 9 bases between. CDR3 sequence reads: CASSETGGNQPQHF. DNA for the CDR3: TGTGCCAGCAGTGAAACGGGGGGAAATCAGCCCCAGCATTTT.

CDR3 nucleotides: TGTGCCAGCTCTCCCGACAGTACGATTAATGAAAAACTGTTTTTT. This sequence encodes CASSPDSTINEKLFF. J is TRBJ1-4 and V is TRBV18, with D maybe TRBD1 (5 bases). Trimming removed 6 bases at V and 4 bases at J, with 15 bases between. The CDR3 has 15 residues. Germline V CDR1 and CDR2: KGHSH, LQKENI.

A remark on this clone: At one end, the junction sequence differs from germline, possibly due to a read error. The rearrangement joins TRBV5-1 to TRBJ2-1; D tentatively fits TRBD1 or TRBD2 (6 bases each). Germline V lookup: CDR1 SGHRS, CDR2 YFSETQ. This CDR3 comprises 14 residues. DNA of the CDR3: TGCGCCAGCGGCTTAGGGGGAGGTGGAAATGAGCAGTTCTTC. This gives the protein CASGLGGGGNEQFF.

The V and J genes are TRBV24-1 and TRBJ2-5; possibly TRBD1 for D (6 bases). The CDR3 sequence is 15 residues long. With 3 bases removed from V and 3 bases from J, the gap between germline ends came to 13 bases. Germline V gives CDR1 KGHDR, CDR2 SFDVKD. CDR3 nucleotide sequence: TGTGCCACCAGTGATCTTCAGGGGTTGGAAGAGACCCAGTACTTC. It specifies CATSDLQGLEETQYF.

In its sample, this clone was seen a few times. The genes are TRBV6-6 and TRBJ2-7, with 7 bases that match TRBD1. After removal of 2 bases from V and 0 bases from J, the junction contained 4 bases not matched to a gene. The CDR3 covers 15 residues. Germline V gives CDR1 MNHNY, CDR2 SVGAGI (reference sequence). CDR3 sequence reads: CASSYGQVTSYEQYF. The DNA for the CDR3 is TGTGCCAGCAGTTACGGACAGGTAACCTCCTACGAGCAGTACTTC.

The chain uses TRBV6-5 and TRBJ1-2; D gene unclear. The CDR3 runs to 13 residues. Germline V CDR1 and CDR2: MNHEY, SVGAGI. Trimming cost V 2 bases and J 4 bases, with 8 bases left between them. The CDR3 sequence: CASSYGLFYGYTF. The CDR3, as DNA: TGTGCCAGCAGTTACGGTCTATTCTATGGCTACACCTTC.

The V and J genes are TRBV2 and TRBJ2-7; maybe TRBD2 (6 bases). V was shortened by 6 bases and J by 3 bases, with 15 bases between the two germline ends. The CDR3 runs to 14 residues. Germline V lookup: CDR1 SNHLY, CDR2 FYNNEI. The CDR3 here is CASSETSGHYEQYF. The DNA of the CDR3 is TGTGCCAGCAGCGAGACTAGTGGCCACTACGAGCAGTACTTC.

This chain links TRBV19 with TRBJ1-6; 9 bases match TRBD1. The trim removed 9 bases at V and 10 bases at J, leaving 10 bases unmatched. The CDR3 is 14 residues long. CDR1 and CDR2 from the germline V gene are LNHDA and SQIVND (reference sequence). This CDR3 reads CASKRGQGGSPLHF. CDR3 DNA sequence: TGTGCCAGCAAAAGGGGACAGGGCGGCTCACCCCTCCACTTT.

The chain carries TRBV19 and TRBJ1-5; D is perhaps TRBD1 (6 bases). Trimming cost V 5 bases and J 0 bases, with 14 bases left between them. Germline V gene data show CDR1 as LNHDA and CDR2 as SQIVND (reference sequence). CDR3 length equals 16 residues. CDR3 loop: CASSGGAGYSNQPQHF. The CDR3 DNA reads TGTGCCAGTAGTGGGGGCGCGGGTTATAGCAATCAGCCCCAGCATTTT.

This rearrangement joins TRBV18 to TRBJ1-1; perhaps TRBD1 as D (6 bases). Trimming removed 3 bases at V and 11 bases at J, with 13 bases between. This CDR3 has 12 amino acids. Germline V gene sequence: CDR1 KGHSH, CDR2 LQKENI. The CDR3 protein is CASSPGQSDAFF. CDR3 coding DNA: TGTGCCAGCTCACCCGGACAGTCGGACGCTTTCTTT.

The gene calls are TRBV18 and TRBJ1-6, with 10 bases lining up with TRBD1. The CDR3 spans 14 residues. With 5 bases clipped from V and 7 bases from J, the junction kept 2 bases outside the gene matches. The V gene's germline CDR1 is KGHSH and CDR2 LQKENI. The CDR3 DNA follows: TGTGCCAGCTCAACGGGACAGGGGAATTCACCCCTCCACTTT. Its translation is CASSTGQGNSPLHF. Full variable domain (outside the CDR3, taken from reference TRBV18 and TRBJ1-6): NAGVMQNPRHLVRRRGQEARLRCSPMKGHSHVYWYRQLPEEGLKFMVYLQKENIIDESGMPKERFSAEFPKEGPSILRIQQVVRGDSAAYFCASSTGQGNSPLHFGNGTRLTVT.

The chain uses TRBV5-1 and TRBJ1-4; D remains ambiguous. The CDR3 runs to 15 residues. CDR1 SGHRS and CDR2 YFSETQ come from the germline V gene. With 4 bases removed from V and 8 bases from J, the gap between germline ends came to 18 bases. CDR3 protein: CASSRSPVDYEKLFF. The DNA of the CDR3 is TGCGCCAGCAGCCGTTCTCCGGTCGATTACGAAAAACTGTTTTTT.

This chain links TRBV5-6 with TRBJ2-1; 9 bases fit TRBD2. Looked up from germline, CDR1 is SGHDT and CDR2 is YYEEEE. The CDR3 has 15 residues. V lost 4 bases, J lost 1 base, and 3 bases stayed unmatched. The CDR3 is CASSLLAGSYNEQFF. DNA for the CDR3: TGTGCCAGCAGCCTACTAGCGGGTTCCTACAATGAGCAGTTCTTC. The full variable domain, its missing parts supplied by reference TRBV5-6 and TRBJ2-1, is DAGVTQSPTHLIKTRGQQVTLRCSPKSGHDTVSWYQQALGQGPQFIFQYYEEEERQRGNFPDRFSGHQFPNYSSELNVNALLLGDSALYLCASSLLAGSYNEQFFGPGTRLTVL.

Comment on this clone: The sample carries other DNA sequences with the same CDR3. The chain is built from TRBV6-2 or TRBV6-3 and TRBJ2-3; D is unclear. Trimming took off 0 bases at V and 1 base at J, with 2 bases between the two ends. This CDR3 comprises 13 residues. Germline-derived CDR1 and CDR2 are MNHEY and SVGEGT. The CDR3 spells CASSYSGTDTQYF. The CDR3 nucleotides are TGTGCCAGCAGTTACTCAGGCACAGATACGCAGTATTTT.

CDR3 amino acids: CASSQEQNNTEAFF. As DNA, the CDR3 is TGTGCCAGCAGCCAAGAACAGAATAACACTGAAGCTTTCTTT. The chain combines TRBV14 with TRBJ1-1; D is unclear. Germline CDR1 is SGHDN and CDR2 is FVKESK. The CDR3 loop spans 14 amino acids. V was clipped by 0 bases and J by 2 bases, with 7 bases between them.